The 30 T cell receptor beta chains below come from one sample, sequenced in a study of T cell responses to AZD1222 COVID-19 vaccine. Profiled with immunoSEQ multiplex PCR; TCRdb holds only in-frame clones, not every one. The repertoire consists of about 120,000 clones, with 86% occurring once and the leading ten covering roughly 15%. Sequencing was performed on peripheral blood, taken 28 days after the second AZD1222 dose. The receptors were sampled from an adult who received the AZD1222 COVID-19 vaccine.

The chain has TRBV6-1 and TRBJ1-5, with 7 nucleotides matching TRBD1. CDR1 and CDR2 from the germline V gene are MNHNS and SASEGT. The CDR3 runs 14 residues. In DNA, the CDR3 is TGTGCTTCTTCGACAGGGTTTAGCAATCAGCCCCAGCATTTT. Translation: CASSTGFSNQPQHF.

This clone was recorded only once. The chain carries TRBV13 and TRBJ2-2; D possibly corresponds to TRBD2 (6 bases). The CDR3 loop spans 17 amino acids. Germline CDR1 and CDR2: PRHDT and FYEKMQ (reference sequence). V was pared by 11 bases and J by 4 bases, with 26 bases between. The CDR3 region has the DNA TGTGCCTCCGTTTGGCGGGGAAGCCGGGGTGGCACCGGGGAGCTGTTTTTT. Translation: CASVWRGSRGGTGELFF. Full variable domain (rest looked up from reference TRBV13 and TRBJ2-2): AAGVIQSPRHLIKEKRETATLKCYPIPRHDTVYWYQQGPGQDPQFLISFYEKMQSDKGSIPDRFSAQQFSDYHSELNMSSLELGDSALYFCASVWRGSRGGTGELFFGEGSRLTVL.

The V and J genes are TRBV7-9 and TRBJ1-5; weak D call: TRBD1 (6 bases). V lost 5 bases, J lost 2 bases, and 16 bases lay in between. Germline V CDR1 and CDR2: SEHNR, FQNEAQ (reference sequence). This CDR3 is built from 16 residues. CDR3 amino acids: CASSPTGPGGNQPQHF. CDR3 DNA sequence: TGTGCCAGCAGCCCCACAGGGCCAGGCGGCAATCAGCCCCAGCATTTT.

V is TRBV11-2 and J is TRBJ2-3, with D possibly TRBD2 on 6 matching bases. V was clipped by 6 bases and J by 4 bases, with 11 bases between them. This CDR3 has 13 amino acids. The germline V gene has CDR1 SGHAT and CDR2 FQNNGV. The CDR3 DNA reads as TGTGCCAGCAGTACGGGGGTAGCAGATACGCAGTATTTT. This codes for CASSTGVADTQYF.

This chain connects TRBV2 to TRBJ1-2, with 11 nucleotides matching TRBD1. The CDR3 is 14 amino acids. V lost 5 bases to trimming and J lost 8 bases; unmatched junction nucleotides: 7. Germline CDR1 SNHLY, CDR2 FYNNEI. CDR3 DNA sequence: TGTGCCAGCAGTAACCTGGGACAGGGGGACGGCTACACCTTC. It encodes CASSNLGQGDGYTF.

This chain connects TRBV21-1 to TRBJ1-1; the table gives TRBD1 as D, unverified against the DNA. TRBV21-1 is a known pseudogene. This CDR3 region has 19 residues. The CDR3 nucleotides are TGTGCCAGCAGCTTACCACCGGGACAGGAGCCCTTTGGGAACACTGAAGCTTTCTTT. It is translated as CASSLPPGQEPFGNTEAFF.

J is TRBJ1-2 and V is TRBV5-1; TRBD1 matches 8 bases. V gave up 4 bases and J gave up 5 bases; unmatched junction bases: 7. Germline loops: CDR1 SGHRS, CDR2 YFSETQ. The CDR3 is made up of 14 amino acids. The CDR3 coding sequence is TGCGCCAGCAGCGGGACAACAGGGGGGTATGGCTACACCTTC. Its translation is CASSGTTGGYGYTF. The whole variable domain, filled in from reference TRBV5-1 and TRBJ1-2, reads KAGVTQTPRYLIKTRGQQVTLSCSPISGHRSVSWYQQTPGQGLQFLFEYFSETQRNKGNFPGRFSGRQFSNSRSEMNVSTLELGDSALYLCASSGTTGGYGYTFGSGTRLTVV.

The V and J genes are TRBV7-2 and TRBJ2-7; TRBD2 matches 10 bases. V lost 3 bases to trimming and J lost 5 bases; unmatched junction nucleotides: 7. CDR1 is SGHTA, CDR2 FQGNSA, per germline. The CDR3 is 15 amino acids. The chain's CDR3 is CASSFASGSTHEQYF. For the CDR3, the DNA is TGTGCCAGCAGCTTCGCTAGCGGGAGTACCCACGAGCAGTACTTC.

V and J are TRBV9 and TRBJ1-2; D is undetermined. Germline assignment: CDR1 SGDLS and CDR2 YYNGEE. V was shortened by 0 bases and J by 3 bases, with 12 bases between the two germline ends. CDR3 size: 15 residues. CDR3 amino acids: CASSVDSAGYYGYTF. CDR3 DNA sequence: TGTGCCAGCAGCGTAGATTCCGCGGGCTACTATGGCTACACCTTC.

The gene calls are TRBV11-2 and TRBJ1-6; no firm D call. This CDR3 has 11 residues. The V and J ends lost 0 bases and 16 bases respectively, with 7 bases between them. CDR1 is SGHAT, CDR2 FQNNGV, per germline. CDR3 sequence: CASSLDAALHF. The CDR3 coding sequence is TGTGCCAGCAGCTTAGATGCTGCGCTCCACTTT.

This chain connects TRBV19 to TRBJ2-1; 9 nucleotides match TRBD2. Trimming cost V 3 bases and J 3 bases; bases outside gene matches: 0. CDR1 and CDR2 from the germline V gene are LNHDA and SQIVND (reference sequence). The CDR3 consists of 14 residues. CDR3 DNA: TGTGCCAGTAGTATGCGGGGGGGCTACAATGAGCAGTTCTTC. Its translation: CASSMRGGYNEQFF.

This chain joins TRBV24-1 and TRBJ1-5; D might be TRBD1 (6 bases). The CDR3 extends over 13 amino acids. Germline CDR1 is KGHDR and CDR2 is SFDVKD. V was trimmed by 7 bases and J by 4 bases, leaving 10 bases between them. The CDR3 DNA follows: TGTGCCACCAGCCTCAGGGGTAATCAGCCCCAGCATTTT. Protein product: CATSLRGNQPQHF.

The genes are TRBV21-1 and TRBJ2-7; the table's D call, TRBD1, has no DNA check behind it. TRBV21-1 corresponds to a pseudogene. This CDR3 has 16 amino acids. The DNA of the CDR3 is TGTGCCAGCAGCAAATCCGGGACAGGGCGTTTCTACGAGCAGTACTTC. Amino acid sequence: CASSKSGTGRFYEQYF.

This chain uses TRBV2 with TRBJ2-3; 9 bases align to TRBD2. Trimming at V came to 6 bases and at J to 0 bases, leaving 1 base not matched to a gene. The germline CDR1 and CDR2 sequences are SNHLY and FYNNEI. The CDR3 runs to 14 residues. CDR3 sequence (DNA): TGTGCCAGCAGGCTAGCGGGAAGCACAGATACGCAGTATTTT. This translates into CASRLAGSTDTQYF.

The chain is built from TRBV5-1 and TRBJ2-2; 11 bases are a match to TRBD2. This CDR3 is built from 17 residues. In germline, CDR1 is SGHRS, CDR2 YFSETQ. V lost 0 bases and J lost 5; bases outside the gene matches: 6. CDR3 sequence (DNA): TGCGCCAGCAGCTTGGTAGCGGGAGGGCCTAAAACCGGGGAGCTGTTTTTT. It codes for CASSLVAGGPKTGELFF.

J is TRBJ2-5 and V is TRBV7-2; 14 nucleotides align to TRBD2. The germline V gene encodes CDR1 SGHTA and CDR2 FQGNSA. The CDR3 is made up of 17 amino acids. V lost 4 bases and J lost 3; bases outside the gene matches: 7. CDR3 sequence: CASSYPPGLAGEETQYF. The CDR3 nucleotides are TGTGCCAGCAGCTACCCGCCGGGACTAGCGGGGGAAGAGACCCAGTACTTC.

The chain links TRBV3-1 (or the pseudogene TRBV3-2) to TRBJ2-7, with 11 bases lining up with TRBD2. Per the germline V gene, CDR1 is LGHDT and CDR2 is YNNKEL (reference sequence). The ends lost 1 base at V and 0 bases at J; junction bases unmatched: 8. CDR3 length equals 18 residues. CDR3 sequence: CASSQGFLAGGFSYEQYF. In DNA, the CDR3 is TGTGCCAGCAGCCAAGGTTTCCTAGCGGGAGGATTCTCCTACGAGCAGTACTTC.

This chain joins TRBV5-1 and TRBJ1-5, with D possibly matching TRBD1 (6 bases). From germline, CDR1 is SGHRS and CDR2 YFSETQ. Trimming left V 0 bases short and J 4 bases short, with 14 bases between. The CDR3 loop spans 16 amino acids. For the CDR3, the DNA is TGCGCCAGCAGCTTGGTGAGGGGGAGGCCTAATCAGCCCCAGCATTTT. As protein: CASSLVRGRPNQPQHF.

The chain recombines TRBV7-6 with TRBJ2-6; D may be TRBD2 (5 bases). The germline V gene encodes CDR1 SGHVS and CDR2 FNYEAQ. Trimming shortened V by 1 base and J by 2 bases, and 9 bases separated the two germline ends. The CDR3 is made up of 16 amino acids. The CDR3 DNA is TGTGCCAGCAGCTTAGAACCCGGGACTGGGGCCAACGTCCTGACTTTC. Translation gives CASSLEPGTGANVLTF.

V is TRBV5-1 and J is TRBJ1-2, with 8 nucleotides matching TRBD1. Losses at the gene ends were 0 bases for V and 4 bases for J; bases not matched to a gene: 5. Germline V lookup: CDR1 SGHRS, CDR2 YFSETQ. The CDR3 covers 15 residues. CDR3 DNA: TGCGCCAGCAGCTTGGTCGTCCAGGGGGCCTATGGCTACACCTTC. It is translated as CASSLVVQGAYGYTF.

CDR3 bases: TGTGCCAGTAGTATAGATCGGGGGCGTAACGACGAGCAGTACTTC. Protein product: CASSIDRGRNDEQYF. The rearrangement joins TRBV19 to TRBJ2-7; D tentatively fits TRBD1 or TRBD2 (6 bases each). V was pared by 0 bases and J by 5 bases, with 14 bases between. CDR1 and CDR2 (germline): LNHDA, SQIVND (reference sequence). The CDR3 contains 15 residues.

The rearrangement uses TRBV19 and TRBJ2-3; no reliable D call. CDR1 and CDR2 from the germline V gene are LNHDA and SQIVND (reference sequence). The length of the CDR3 is 13 residues. Deletions cut 7 bases from V and 6 bases from J, with 14 bases between. The CDR3 is CASTIASTDTQYF. CDR3 in DNA: TGTGCCAGTACAATCGCATCAACCGATACGCAGTATTTT.

The chain joins TRBV7-6 to TRBJ1-1, with unresolved D. The CDR3 is made up of 18 amino acids. In germline, CDR1 is SGHVS, CDR2 FNYEAQ. The germline V and J ends were trimmed by 2 bases and 0 bases, with 19 bases remaining between them. The CDR3 sequence is CASSLISRNRGLNTEAFF. As DNA, the CDR3 is TGTGCCAGCAGCTTAATTTCTAGGAATCGCGGGTTGAACACTGAAGCTTTCTTT.

This chain connects TRBV7-3 to TRBJ2-1; TRBD2 matches at 10 bases. V shed 5 bases and J 12 bases; nucleotides not matched to a gene: 10. The CDR3 covers 14 residues. Germline V lookup: CDR1 SGHTA, CDR2 FQGTGA. Here the CDR3 reads CASSQGLAGDPQFF. The CDR3 DNA sequence: TGTGCCAGCAGCCAAGGGCTAGCGGGGGACCCGCAGTTCTTC. The full variable domain, with the rest looked up from reference TRBV7-3 and TRBJ2-1, is GAGVSQTPSNKVTEKGKYVELRCDPISGHTALYWYRQSLGQGPEFLIYFQGTGAADDSGLPNDRFFAVRPEGSVSTLKIQRTERGDSAVYLCASSQGLAGDPQFFGPGTRLTVL.

V usage is TRBV2 and J usage is TRBJ2-7; D possibly corresponds to TRBD1 (5 bases). The V and J ends lost 6 bases and 5 bases respectively, with 11 bases between them. CDR3 size: 12 residues. Germline values: CDR1 SNHLY, CDR2 FYNNEI. The CDR3 coding sequence is TGTGCCAGCAGGCTAGGACACGACGAGCAGTACTTC. It is translated as CASRLGHDEQYF.

CDR3 coding DNA: TGTGCCAGCAGCGAGAGACAGGGCCCCTATGGCTACACCTTC. This codes for CASSERQGPYGYTF. The rearrangement joins TRBV7-2 to TRBJ1-2; TRBD1 agrees at 7 bases. Germline V gene lookup returns CDR1 SGHTA and CDR2 FQGNSA. V dropped 5 bases and J dropped 4; count of bases not matched to a gene: 7. The CDR3 is 14 amino acids.

The chain carries TRBV4-1 and TRBJ2-7, with 8 positions matching TRBD2. The CDR3 is 15 amino acids. Per the germline V gene, CDR1 is MGHRA and CDR2 is YSYEKL. V shed 0 bases and J 3 bases; nucleotides not matched to a gene: 4. CDR3 sequence (DNA): TGCGCCAGCAGCCAAGAAAGCCTAGCGGGCTACGAGCAGTACTTC. Its protein is CASSQESLAGYEQYF.

The rearrangement uses TRBV6-5 and TRBJ2-3, with a weak D call TRBD1 (6 bases). The germline V and J ends were trimmed by 5 bases and 0 bases, with 9 bases remaining between them. CDR1 MNHEY and CDR2 SVGAGI come from the germline V gene. This CDR3 spans 14 amino acids. The CDR3 sequence: CASSKDRSTDTQYF. The CDR3 bases are TGTGCCAGCAGTAAGGACAGAAGCACAGATACGCAGTATTTT.

CDR3 amino acids: CAISESAGGFYGYTF. The CDR3 coding sequence is TGTGCCATCAGTGAGTCGGCAGGGGGGTTCTATGGCTACACCTTC. This chain connects TRBV10-3 to TRBJ1-2, with 7 bases fitting TRBD1. Germline lookup yields CDR1 ENHRY and CDR2 SYGVKD. The CDR3 loop spans 15 amino acids. V gave up 0 bases and J gave up 4 bases; unmatched junction bases: 5.

The chain joins TRBV18 to TRBJ1-6, with D uncertain. The length of the CDR3 is 12 residues. CDR1 is KGHSH, CDR2 LQKENI, per germline. Trimming stripped 4 bases from V and 9 bases from J, with 7 bases between. CDR3 loop: CASSQEGSPLHF. The CDR3 DNA sequence: TGTGCCAGCTCACAGGAGGGTTCACCCCTCCACTTT.